One TCR beta chain is described in this entry. Its antigen is still unknown. The data were taken from a study of identifying expanded T cells in peripheral blood. Using immunoSEQ multiplex PCR, the repertoire was profiled, and TCRdb retains in-frame clones only, with some absent. The table shows about 94,000 clones, with approximately 86% occurring only once. Germline CDR1 GTSNPN, CDR2 SVGIG (reference sequence). The CDR3 loop spans 13 amino acids. Trimming removed 0 bases at V and 4 bases at J, with 7 bases between. Overall study results and limits: Two-week clone count variance significantly increased as total template count grew.

This receptor was identified in a person between 18 and 75 years old in good health. The gene calls are TRBV30 and TRBJ1-5; a weak D match, TRBD1 (5 bases). The specimen sequenced was blood. The CDR3 region has the DNA TGTGCCTGGAGTGTTCAGGGTAATCAGCCCCAGCATTTT. Its translation: CAWSVQGNQPQHF.